A selection of T cell receptor beta chains follows, all from one sample in a study of PD-L1 blockade in urothelial cancer. The method was immunoSEQ multiplex PCR; TCRdb's version includes in-frame clones alone and lacks a portion of them. The repertoire includes 100,000 to 150,000 clones, approximately 84% of them detected once, and 3% to 4% sits in the top ten. The sample in question was PBMCs, obtained around atezolizumab (anti-PD-L1) treatment. The receptors come from a man in his forties or fifties with urothelial cancer. The CDR3 runs from the conserved cysteine through the conserved F or W. Fields, in order: CDR3 protein, CDR3 DNA, D gene, V gene, J gene, clone size. A D gene is named only where the DNA matches it firmly. Expanded clones are given a class, and other clones once, few, many or no size at all.

CDR3 protein: CASGAGTGSTGELFF
CDR3 DNA: TGTGCCAGCGGTGCCGGGACAGGGTCCACCGGGGAGCTGTTTTTT
D gene: TRBD1
V gene: TRBV6-5
J gene: TRBJ2-2
clone size: .

CDR3 protein: CASTPGGRSDNEQFF
CDR3 DNA: TGTGCCAGCACCCCGGGCGGGAGGAGTGACAATGAGCAGTTCTTC
D gene: TRBD2
V gene: TRBV5-7
J gene: TRBJ2-1
clone size: .

CDR3 protein: CAWSTNINSPLHF
CDR3 DNA: TGTGCCTGGTCGACAAATATTAATTCACCCCTCCACTTT
D gene: .
V gene: TRBV30
J gene: TRBJ1-6
clone size: .

CDR3 protein: CASSDLTGYGYTF
CDR3 DNA: TGTGCCAGCAGTGACCTTACGGGCTATGGCTACACCTTC
D gene: .
V gene: TRBV6-1
J gene: TRBJ1-2
clone size: .

CDR3 protein: CASSLRSSGRKETQYF
CDR3 DNA: TGTGCCAGCAGCTTAAGGTCTAGCGGGAGGAAAGAGACCCAGTACTTC
D gene: TRBD2
V gene: TRBV7-2
J gene: TRBJ2-5
clone size: .

CDR3 protein: CASSFGDNSEKLFF
CDR3 DNA: TGCGCCAGCAGCTTTGGGGACAATTCCGAAAAACTGTTTTTT
D gene: .
V gene: TRBV5-1
J gene: TRBJ1-4
clone size: .

CDR3 protein: CASTTGASGFYEQYF
CDR3 DNA: TGTGCCAGCACCACCGGGGCTAGCGGATTCTACGAGCAGTACTTC
D gene: TRBD2
V gene: TRBV28
J gene: TRBJ2-7
clone size: .

CDR3 protein: CASSPRGGAQPQHF
CDR3 DNA: TGTGCCAGCAGCCCCCGTGGAGGGGCTCAGCCCCAGCATTTT
D gene: .
V gene: TRBV28
J gene: TRBJ1-5
clone size: few

CDR3 protein: CASSTRDRAYEQYF
CDR3 DNA: TGTGCCAGTAGTACCAGGGACAGAGCCTACGAGCAGTACTTC
D gene: TRBD1
V gene: TRBV19
J gene: TRBJ2-7
clone size: once

CDR3 protein: CASSKGLAGYNEQFF
CDR3 DNA: TGTGCCAGCAGCAAGGGACTAGCGGGGTACAATGAGCAGTTCTTC
D gene: TRBD2
V gene: TRBV7-3
J gene: TRBJ2-1
clone size: once

CDR3 protein: CASSVGGSETQYF
CDR3 DNA: TGTGCCAGCAGCGTAGGCGGGAGCGAGACCCAGTACTTC
D gene: TRBD2
V gene: TRBV9
J gene: TRBJ2-5
clone size: .

CDR3 protein: CASSAPQMLRHEAFF
CDR3 DNA: TGTGCCAGCAGCGCACCGCAGATGTTACGACATGAAGCTTTCTTT
D gene: .
V gene: TRBV9
J gene: TRBJ1-1
clone size: .

CDR3 protein: CASRTSGEQFF
CDR3 DNA: TGTGCCAGCAGGACAAGCGGGGAGCAGTTCTTC
D gene: .
V gene: TRBV2
J gene: TRBJ2-1
clone size: .

CDR3 protein: CASSLPLRNTEAFF
CDR3 DNA: TGTGCCAGCAGCTTACCCCTCAGGAACACTGAAGCTTTCTTT
D gene: .
V gene: TRBV7-9
J gene: TRBJ1-1
clone size: .

CDR3 protein: CASSYPGPFETQYF
CDR3 DNA: TGTGCCAGCAGTTACCCGGGTCCTTTCGAGACCCAGTACTTC
D gene: .
V gene: TRBV6-5
J gene: TRBJ2-5
clone size: .

CDR3 protein: CASSLDYRDYIYEQYF
CDR3 DNA: TGTGCCAGCAGCTTAGATTACAGAGACTACATCTACGAGCAGTACTTC
D gene: .
V gene: TRBV11-2
J gene: TRBJ2-7
clone size: once

CDR3 protein: CACRTGYNEQFF
CDR3 DNA: TGTGCCTGTAGGACAGGGTACAATGAGCAGTTCTTC
D gene: TRBD1
V gene: TRBV30
J gene: TRBJ2-1
clone size: many

CDR3 protein: CASIAGDVNEQFF
CDR3 DNA: TGTGCCAGCATAGCGGGAGATGTAAATGAGCAGTTCTTC
D gene: TRBD2
V gene: TRBV2
J gene: TRBJ2-1
clone size: .

CDR3 protein: CASSPRGQGVSNSPLHF
CDR3 DNA: TGTGCCAGCAGCCCCCGGGGACAGGGGGTTTCTAATTCACCCCTCCACTTT
D gene: TRBD1
V gene: TRBV7-9
J gene: TRBJ1-6
clone size: .

CDR3 protein: CASSLAGSRGHNEQFF
CDR3 DNA: TGTGCCTCCTCGCTAGCGGGATCCAGGGGTCACAATGAGCAGTTCTTC
D gene: TRBD2
V gene: TRBV10-3
J gene: TRBJ2-1
clone size: .

CDR3 protein: CSASETGKLFF
CDR3 DNA: TGCAGTGCTAGTGAAACTGGAAAACTGTTTTTT
D gene: .
V gene: TRBV20-1
J gene: TRBJ1-4
clone size: once

CDR3 protein: CASSDFIGEKLFF
CDR3 DNA: TGTGCCAGCAGTGATTTCATCGGTGAAAAACTGTTTTTT
D gene: .
V gene: TRBV6-4
J gene: TRBJ1-4
clone size: .

CDR3 protein: CASRGSSGSWYNEQFF
CDR3 DNA: TGTGCCAGTAGGGGATCTAGCGGGAGTTGGTACAATGAGCAGTTCTTC
D gene: TRBD2
V gene: TRBV2
J gene: TRBJ2-1
clone size: few

CDR3 protein: CASSVGSAEAFF
CDR3 DNA: TGTGCCAGCAGCGTAGGTTCTGCTGAAGCTTTCTTT
D gene: .
V gene: TRBV9
J gene: TRBJ1-1
clone size: .

CDR3 protein: CASSLVAGPTYEQYF
CDR3 DNA: TGTGCCAGCAGCTTAGTGGCGGGACCTACCTACGAGCAGTACTTC
D gene: .
V gene: TRBV7-2
J gene: TRBJ2-7
clone size: few

CDR3 protein: CAISELPTSGVAGELFF
CDR3 DNA: TGTGCCATCAGTGAGTTACCGACTAGCGGGGTCGCCGGGGAGCTGTTTTTT
D gene: TRBD2
V gene: TRBV10-3
J gene: TRBJ2-2
clone size: .

CDR3 protein: CASSPGTGGDEQYF
CDR3 DNA: TGTGCCAGCAGCCCCGGGACAGGGGGCGACGAGCAGTACTTC
D gene: TRBD1
V gene: TRBV11-3
J gene: TRBJ2-7
clone size: once

CDR3 protein: CASSLAAGLLYEQYF
CDR3 DNA: TGTGCCAGCAGCTTGGCCGCTGGCCTCTTGTACGAGCAGTACTTC
D gene: .
V gene: TRBV5-4
J gene: TRBJ2-7
clone size: .

CDR3 protein: CASSLAVQNEQFF
CDR3 DNA: TGTGCCAGCAGCTTAGCGGTGCAGAATGAGCAGTTCTTC
D gene: .
V gene: TRBV7-8
J gene: TRBJ2-1
clone size: .

CDR3 protein: CASRSRGTRVSLFF
CDR3 DNA: TGTGCCAGCAGGTCCAGGGGGACCAGGGTCAGCTTGTTTTTT
D gene: TRBD1
V gene: TRBV6-5
J gene: TRBJ1-4
clone size: .

CDR3 protein: CASSSTSGSVETQYF
CDR3 DNA: TGTGCCAGCAGTTCGACTAGCGGGAGCGTAGAGACCCAGTACTTC
D gene: TRBD2
V gene: TRBV6-4
J gene: TRBJ2-5
clone size: .

CDR3 protein: CASSPGQGNQPQHF
CDR3 DNA: TGTGCCAGCAGTCCGGGACAGGGGAATCAGCCCCAGCATTTT
D gene: TRBD1
V gene: TRBV2
J gene: TRBJ1-5
clone size: .

CDR3 protein: CAIGTGDYEQYF
CDR3 DNA: TGTGCCATTGGGACAGGGGATTACGAGCAGTACTTC
D gene: TRBD1
V gene: TRBV10-3
J gene: TRBJ2-7
clone size: .

CDR3 protein: CATSKTGLAAAGNEQFF
CDR3 DNA: TGTGCCACCAGCAAGACAGGACTAGCGGCCGCCGGAAATGAGCAGTTCTTC
D gene: TRBD2
V gene: TRBV15
J gene: TRBJ2-1
clone size: .

CDR3 protein: CASSWGGTTEAFF
CDR3 DNA: TGTGCCAGCAGTTGGGGAGGTACCACTGAAGCTTTCTTT
D gene: .
V gene: TRBV27
J gene: TRBJ1-1
clone size: .

CDR3 protein: CASSSRAQGQQPQHF
CDR3 DNA: TGTGCCAGCAGCTCCCGGGCACAGGGTCAACAGCCCCAGCATTTT
D gene: .
V gene: TRBV5-8
J gene: TRBJ1-5
clone size: .

CDR3 protein: CASSQTGTGGPSYNSPLHF
CDR3 DNA: TGTGCCAGCAGTCAAACCGGGACAGGGGGTCCGTCCTATAATTCACCCCTCCACTTT
D gene: TRBD1
V gene: TRBV27
J gene: TRBJ1-6
clone size: .

CDR3 protein: CASSVGFQSTDTQYF
CDR3 DNA: TGTGCCAGCAGCGTAGGTTTTCAGAGCACAGATACGCAGTATTTT
D gene: .
V gene: TRBV9
J gene: TRBJ2-3
clone size: .

CDR3 protein: CASSWGQGQPQHF
CDR3 DNA: TGCGCCAGCAGCTGGGGGCAGGGTCAGCCCCAGCATTTT
D gene: .
V gene: TRBV5-1
J gene: TRBJ1-5
clone size: once

CDR3 protein: CASSDGTGVLKLFF
CDR3 DNA: TGTGCCAGCAGTGACGGGACAGGGGTGTTAAAACTGTTTTTT
D gene: TRBD1
V gene: TRBV6-6
J gene: TRBJ1-4
clone size: .

CDR3 protein: CALLKVGAAAGEAFF
CDR3 DNA: TGTGCCTTGCTAAAGGTGGGGGCTGCCGCGGGTGAAGCTTTCTTT
D gene: .
V gene: TRBV30
J gene: TRBJ1-1
clone size: .

CDR3 protein: CASSFSRDTEETQYF
CDR3 DNA: TGTGCCAGCAGCTTTTCCAGGGATACTGAAGAGACCCAGTACTTC
D gene: .
V gene: TRBV7-9
J gene: TRBJ2-5
clone size: .

CDR3 protein: CASSLSANFDQPQHF
CDR3 DNA: TGTGCCAGCAGTTTATCGGCAAATTTCGATCAGCCCCAGCATTTT
D gene: .
V gene: TRBV27
J gene: TRBJ1-5
clone size: .

CDR3 protein: CASSTVAGGPRETQYF
CDR3 DNA: TGTGCCAGTAGTACCGTAGCGGGAGGGCCGAGAGAGACCCAGTACTTC
D gene: TRBD2
V gene: TRBV19
J gene: TRBJ2-5
clone size: few

CDR3 protein: CASSDRGRYNSPLHF
CDR3 DNA: TGTGCCAGTAGCGACAGGGGGAGGTATAATTCACCCCTCCACTTT
D gene: TRBD1
V gene: TRBV19
J gene: TRBJ1-6
clone size: .

CDR3 protein: CASSLGTFTGELFF
CDR3 DNA: TGTGCCAGCAGCTTAGGGACTTTTACCGGGGAGCTGTTTTTT
D gene: .
V gene: TRBV11-3
J gene: TRBJ2-2
clone size: once

CDR3 protein: CASSGTGTGSYEQYF
CDR3 DNA: TGTGCCAGCAGCGGGACCGGGACAGGTTCCTACGAGCAGTACTTC
D gene: TRBD1
V gene: TRBV5-5
J gene: TRBJ2-7
clone size: .

CDR3 protein: CASQGTSNTGELFF
CDR3 DNA: TGCGCCAGCCAGGGGACCTCGAACACCGGGGAGCTGTTTTTT
D gene: .
V gene: TRBV5-1
J gene: TRBJ2-2
clone size: .

CDR3 protein: CASRSTGASYEQYF
CDR3 DNA: TGTGCCAGCAGGAGCACAGGTGCCTCCTACGAGCAGTACTTC
D gene: .
V gene: TRBV28
J gene: TRBJ2-7
clone size: .

CDR3 protein: CAGGESGYTF
CDR3 DNA: TGTGCCGGGGGGGAGTCTGGCTACACCTTC
D gene: .
V gene: TRBV6-1
J gene: TRBJ1-2
clone size: .

CDR3 protein: CASIVSGKGEQYF
CDR3 DNA: TGTGCCAGCATCGTTAGCGGGAAGGGGGAGCAGTACTTC
D gene: TRBD2
V gene: TRBV11-3
J gene: TRBJ2-7
clone size: few

CDR3 protein: CASSEGQGEVNEQFF
CDR3 DNA: TGTGCCAGCAGCGAGGGACAGGGGGAGGTGAATGAGCAGTTCTTC
D gene: TRBD1
V gene: TRBV5-4
J gene: TRBJ2-1
clone size: .

CDR3 protein: CASSQDGLAVTDTQYF
CDR3 DNA: TGCGCCAGCAGCCAAGACGGGCTAGCGGTGACAGATACGCAGTATTTT
D gene: TRBD2
V gene: TRBV4-1
J gene: TRBJ2-3
clone size: .

CDR3 protein: CASSLRTGGATNEKLFF
CDR3 DNA: TGTGCCAGCAGCCTCCGGACCGGGGGGGCGACTAATGAAAAACTGTTTTTT
D gene: .
V gene: TRBV7-2
J gene: TRBJ1-4
clone size: .